A selection of T cell receptor beta chains follows, all from one sample in a study of cytomegalovirus exposure and HLA in healthy donors. Assay: immunoSEQ multiplex PCR; the TCRdb copy retains only in-frame clones and omits some. The sample consists of approximately 190,000 clones, approximately 82% of them appearing once. Sequencing was performed on PBMCs. The receptors shown here come from a man in his forties in good health and CMV-seropositive. Both conserved end residues are part of each CDR3. Each record gives: J gene, clone size, V gene, D gene, CDR3 protein, CDR3 DNA. D genes are given only for firm matches. Size values are once, few and many counts, or a class for expanded clones, and some rows have none.

j_call: TRBJ1-4
clone_size: NA
v_call: TRBV6-5
d_call: NA
cdr3_aa: CASKSGLPNEKLFF
cdr3_nt: TGTGCCAGCAAGTCGGGGTTGCCTAATGAAAAACTGTTTTTT

j_call: TRBJ1-1
clone_size: NA
v_call: TRBV10-2
d_call: NA
cdr3_aa: CASSESEGNTEAFF
cdr3_nt: TGCGCCAGCAGTGAGTCGGAGGGGAACACTGAAGCTTTCTTT

j_call: TRBJ2-1
clone_size: NA
v_call: TRBV7-2
d_call: TRBD2
cdr3_aa: CASSIAGEPSYNEQFF
cdr3_nt: TGTGCCAGCAGTATAGCGGGAGAGCCCTCCTACAATGAGCAGTTCTTC

j_call: TRBJ2-7
clone_size: NA
v_call: TRBV5-8
d_call: TRBD1
cdr3_aa: CASSWGQGAYEQYF
cdr3_nt: TGTGCCAGCAGCTGGGGACAGGGGGCGTACGAGCAGTACTTC

j_call: TRBJ2-7
clone_size: NA
v_call: TRBV15
d_call: NA
cdr3_aa: CATSRERVRSREQYF
cdr3_nt: TGTGCCACCAGCAGAGAACGGGTTAGATCCCGCGAGCAGTACTTC

j_call: TRBJ1-1
clone_size: NA
v_call: TRBV28
d_call: NA
cdr3_aa: CASRETELEAFF
cdr3_nt: TGTGCCAGCAGGGAAACAGAGCTTGAAGCTTTCTTT

j_call: TRBJ2-7
clone_size: NA
v_call: TRBV28
d_call: TRBD2
cdr3_aa: CASGREAYYEQYF
cdr3_nt: TGTGCCAGCGGGAGGGAGGCGTACTACGAGCAGTACTTC

j_call: TRBJ2-7
clone_size: NA
v_call: TRBV7-6
d_call: NA
cdr3_aa: CASSRGSEGVSYEQYF
cdr3_nt: TGTGCCAGCAGCCGAGGTAGTGAGGGAGTCTCCTACGAGCAGTACTTC

j_call: TRBJ1-2
clone_size: NA
v_call: TRBV11-2
d_call: NA
cdr3_aa: CASSLISGSYGYTF
cdr3_nt: TGTGCCAGCAGCTTAATCAGCGGATCCTATGGCTACACCTTC

j_call: TRBJ2-7
clone_size: NA
v_call: TRBV5-1
d_call: TRBD2
cdr3_aa: CASSLAGTSGTYEQYF
cdr3_nt: TGCGCCAGCAGCTTGGCCGGGACTAGCGGGACTTACGAGCAGTACTTC

j_call: TRBJ1-5
clone_size: NA
v_call: TRBV11-2
d_call: TRBD1
cdr3_aa: CASSLEGRDRAQPQHF
cdr3_nt: TGTGCCAGCAGCTTAGAGGGGAGGGACAGGGCTCAGCCCCAGCATTTT

j_call: TRBJ2-1
clone_size: once
v_call: TRBV6-5
d_call: TRBD2
cdr3_aa: CAAGTSPHNEQFF
cdr3_nt: TGTGCCGCCGGGACTAGCCCCCACAATGAGCAGTTCTTC

j_call: TRBJ1-5
clone_size: NA
v_call: TRBV2
d_call: TRBD1
cdr3_aa: CASSGTGHNQPQHF
cdr3_nt: TGTGCCAGCAGTGGGACAGGGCACAATCAGCCCCAGCATTTT

j_call: TRBJ1-5
clone_size: NA
v_call: TRBV10-3
d_call: TRBD1
cdr3_aa: CAISPSGQTSNQPQHF
cdr3_nt: TGTGCCATCAGTCCGTCGGGACAGACTAGCAATCAGCCCCAGCATTTT

j_call: TRBJ1-2
clone_size: once
v_call: TRBV12-2
d_call: NA
cdr3_aa: CASRFGQGKGYTF
cdr3_nt: TGTGCAAGTCGCTTCGGGCAGGGGAAAGGCTACACCTTC

j_call: TRBJ2-7
clone_size: NA
v_call: TRBV10-1
d_call: TRBD2
cdr3_aa: CASSVGASGSEQYF
cdr3_nt: TGCGCCAGCAGTGTTGGGGCTAGCGGGTCCGAGCAGTACTTC

j_call: TRBJ2-7
clone_size: NA
v_call: TRBV11-2
d_call: TRBD1
cdr3_aa: CASSFGTGTYEQYF
cdr3_nt: TGTGCCAGCAGCTTTGGGACAGGGACTTACGAGCAGTACTTC

j_call: TRBJ1-5
clone_size: NA
v_call: TRBV27
d_call: NA
cdr3_aa: CASSLQGLRQPQHF
cdr3_nt: TGTGCCAGCAGTTTGCAGGGGCTCCGTCAGCCCCAGCATTTT

j_call: TRBJ1-5
clone_size: NA
v_call: TRBV6-1
d_call: NA
cdr3_aa: CASSVNRLPQHF
cdr3_nt: TGTGCCAGCAGTGTTAACCGACTGCCCCAGCATTTT

j_call: TRBJ1-1
clone_size: once
v_call: TRBV19
d_call: NA
cdr3_aa: CASSTGQPNTEAFF
cdr3_nt: TGTGCCAGTAGTACCGGACAGCCCAACACTGAAGCTTTCTTT

j_call: TRBJ1-2
clone_size: few
v_call: TRBV9
d_call: NA
cdr3_aa: CASSVAGVYGYTF
cdr3_nt: TGTGCCAGCAGCGTAGCAGGGGTCTATGGCTACACCTTC

j_call: TRBJ2-2
clone_size: once
v_call: TRBV20-1
d_call: NA
cdr3_aa: CSAPKFGELFF
cdr3_nt: TGCAGTGCTCCTAAGTTCGGGGAGCTGTTTTTT

j_call: TRBJ1-5
clone_size: NA
v_call: TRBV6-6
d_call: NA
cdr3_aa: CASSYTGREPQHF
cdr3_nt: TGTGCCAGCAGTTACACAGGGAGGGAGCCCCAGCATTTT

j_call: TRBJ2-1
clone_size: few
v_call: TRBV19
d_call: NA
cdr3_aa: CASSIGANEQFF
cdr3_nt: TGTGCCAGTAGTATAGGGGCCAATGAGCAGTTCTTC

j_call: TRBJ2-1
clone_size: once
v_call: TRBV29-1
d_call: TRBD2
cdr3_aa: CSVGLIGGGNEQFF
cdr3_nt: TGCAGCGTTGGACTTATTGGGGGAGGGAATGAGCAGTTCTTC

j_call: TRBJ1-1
clone_size: few
v_call: TRBV15
d_call: NA
cdr3_aa: CATSYGVDTEAFF
cdr3_nt: TGTGCCACCAGCTACGGGGTGGACACTGAAGCTTTCTTT

j_call: TRBJ2-1
clone_size: few
v_call: TRBV2
d_call: TRBD2
cdr3_aa: CASITSGRVYNEQFF
cdr3_nt: TGTGCCAGCATTACTAGCGGGAGGGTCTACAATGAGCAGTTCTTC

j_call: TRBJ1-2
clone_size: NA
v_call: TRBV28
d_call: NA
cdr3_aa: CASSFLTNYGYTF
cdr3_nt: TGTGCCAGCAGTTTCTTAACTAACTATGGCTACACCTTC

j_call: TRBJ1-4
clone_size: NA
v_call: TRBV28
d_call: NA
cdr3_aa: CASSLIRGGGGEKLFF
cdr3_nt: TGTGCCAGCAGTCTCATCCGGGGCGGGGGAGGTGAAAAACTGTTTTTT

j_call: TRBJ2-5
clone_size: NA
v_call: TRBV5-1
d_call: TRBD2
cdr3_aa: CASSPKTSGSTYQETQYF
cdr3_nt: TGCGCCAGCAGCCCCAAGACTAGCGGGAGCACTTATCAAGAGACCCAGTACTTC

j_call: TRBJ1-1
clone_size: NA
v_call: TRBV19
d_call: NA
cdr3_aa: CASKTTGGNTEAFF
cdr3_nt: TGTGCCAGCAAAACGACAGGCGGGAACACTGAAGCTTTCTTT

j_call: TRBJ1-1
clone_size: NA
v_call: TRBV28
d_call: TRBD1
cdr3_aa: CASRTGGEYTEAFF
cdr3_nt: TGTGCCAGCCGGACAGGGGGCGAGTACACTGAAGCTTTCTTT

j_call: TRBJ2-2
clone_size: NA
v_call: TRBV19
d_call: TRBD1
cdr3_aa: CASSKSGTGGTGELFF
cdr3_nt: TGTGCCAGTAGTAAATCCGGGACAGGTGGCACCGGGGAGCTGTTTTTT

j_call: TRBJ2-7
clone_size: NA
v_call: TRBV2
d_call: TRBD2
cdr3_aa: CASRAGTSASYEQYF
cdr3_nt: TGTGCCAGCAGGGCCGGGACTAGCGCTTCCTACGAGCAGTACTTC

j_call: TRBJ2-7
clone_size: NA
v_call: TRBV19
d_call: NA
cdr3_aa: CASSITPSSGEQYF
cdr3_nt: TGTGCCAGTAGTATTACCCCTTCCTCGGGGGAGCAGTACTTC

j_call: TRBJ1-6
clone_size: NA
v_call: TRBV2
d_call: TRBD1
cdr3_aa: CASSGTGGSNSPLHF
cdr3_nt: TGTGCCAGCAGCGGGACAGGGGGCTCTAATTCACCCCTCCACTTT

j_call: TRBJ2-2
clone_size: NA
v_call: TRBV9
d_call: TRBD1
cdr3_aa: CASSVGQGTGELFF
cdr3_nt: TGTGCCAGCAGCGTGGGACAGGGCACCGGGGAGCTGTTTTTT

j_call: TRBJ2-4
clone_size: NA
v_call: TRBV6-5
d_call: NA
cdr3_aa: CASSSLDFGKNSQYF
cdr3_nt: TGTGCCAGCAGTTCTTTGGACTTTGGCAAAAACAGTCAGTACTTC

j_call: TRBJ2-2
clone_size: NA
v_call: TRBV6-5
d_call: NA
cdr3_aa: CASEPRQNTGELFF
cdr3_nt: TGTGCCAGCGAGCCCCGTCAAAACACCGGGGAGCTGTTTTTT

j_call: TRBJ2-1
clone_size: once
v_call: TRBV7-9
d_call: NA
cdr3_aa: CASSLPGAPDNEQFF
cdr3_nt: TGTGCCAGCAGCTTACCAGGGGCTCCCGACAATGAGCAGTTCTTC

j_call: TRBJ2-7
clone_size: NA
v_call: TRBV13
d_call: TRBD2
cdr3_aa: CASSSGGAGNYEQYF
cdr3_nt: TGTGCCAGCAGCTCGGGGGGAGCCGGAAACTACGAGCAGTACTTC

j_call: TRBJ2-5
clone_size: few
v_call: TRBV15
d_call: TRBD1
cdr3_aa: CATSARQGGETQYF
cdr3_nt: TGTGCCACCAGCGCACGACAGGGGGGAGAGACCCAGTACTTC

j_call: TRBJ1-5
clone_size: NA
v_call: TRBV7-9
d_call: TRBD1
cdr3_aa: CASSRGTGENQPQHF
cdr3_nt: TGTGCCAGCAGCAGAGGGACAGGTGAGAATCAGCCCCAGCATTTT

j_call: TRBJ1-1
clone_size: NA
v_call: TRBV13
d_call: NA
cdr3_aa: CASSLGAGHTEAFF
cdr3_nt: TGTGCCAGCAGCTTGGGGGCAGGCCACACTGAAGCTTTCTTT

j_call: TRBJ2-1
clone_size: NA
v_call: TRBV7-9
d_call: NA
cdr3_aa: CASSLVEIAVGFDNEQFF
cdr3_nt: TGTGCCAGCAGCTTAGTGGAAATAGCGGTTGGCTTTGACAATGAGCAGTTCTTC

j_call: TRBJ2-6
clone_size: once
v_call: TRBV27
d_call: NA
cdr3_aa: CACGVSGANVLTF
cdr3_nt: TGTGCCTGCGGGGTTTCTGGGGCCAACGTCCTGACTTTC

j_call: TRBJ2-3
clone_size: once
v_call: TRBV27
d_call: TRBD1
cdr3_aa: CASSFTSTGSSTDTQYF
cdr3_nt: TGTGCCAGCAGTTTCACCTCGACAGGGTCGAGCACAGATACGCAGTATTTT

j_call: TRBJ1-5
clone_size: once
v_call: TRBV7-9
d_call: TRBD1
cdr3_aa: CASSLGQGNQPQHF
cdr3_nt: TGTGCCAGCAGCTTGGGACAGGGTAATCAGCCCCAGCATTTT

j_call: TRBJ1-5
clone_size: NA
v_call: TRBV30
d_call: NA
cdr3_aa: CAWSFDFSNQPQHF
cdr3_nt: TGTGCCTGGAGTTTTGACTTTAGCAATCAGCCCCAGCATTTT

j_call: TRBJ1-1
clone_size: NA
v_call: TRBV9
d_call: TRBD1
cdr3_aa: CASSGGQGTEAFF
cdr3_nt: TGTGCCAGCAGCGGGGGACAGGGCACTGAAGCTTTCTTT

j_call: TRBJ2-3
clone_size: NA
v_call: TRBV7-2
d_call: NA
cdr3_aa: CASSRPPGVGDTQYF
cdr3_nt: TGTGCCAGCAGCCGTCCCCCCGGGGTCGGGGATACGCAGTATTTT

j_call: TRBJ1-5
clone_size: NA
v_call: TRBV9
d_call: NA
cdr3_aa: CASSAGTLGNQPQHF
cdr3_nt: TGTGCCAGCAGCGCGGGGACTCTAGGCAATCAGCCCCAGCATTTT

j_call: TRBJ2-7
clone_size: once
v_call: TRBV5-4
d_call: TRBD1
cdr3_aa: CASSLKVTGSHEQYF
cdr3_nt: TGTGCCAGCAGCTTGAAAGTGACAGGGTCCCACGAGCAGTACTTC

j_call: TRBJ2-5
clone_size: NA
v_call: TRBV19
d_call: TRBD2
cdr3_aa: CASSPRDYPRETQYF
cdr3_nt: TGTGCCAGTAGTCCTCGGGACTACCCAAGAGAGACCCAGTACTTC

j_call: TRBJ2-7
clone_size: NA
v_call: TRBV12-5
d_call: TRBD1
cdr3_aa: CASGLQGAPYEQYF
cdr3_nt: TGTGCTAGTGGTTTGCAGGGGGCTCCCTACGAGCAGTACTTC